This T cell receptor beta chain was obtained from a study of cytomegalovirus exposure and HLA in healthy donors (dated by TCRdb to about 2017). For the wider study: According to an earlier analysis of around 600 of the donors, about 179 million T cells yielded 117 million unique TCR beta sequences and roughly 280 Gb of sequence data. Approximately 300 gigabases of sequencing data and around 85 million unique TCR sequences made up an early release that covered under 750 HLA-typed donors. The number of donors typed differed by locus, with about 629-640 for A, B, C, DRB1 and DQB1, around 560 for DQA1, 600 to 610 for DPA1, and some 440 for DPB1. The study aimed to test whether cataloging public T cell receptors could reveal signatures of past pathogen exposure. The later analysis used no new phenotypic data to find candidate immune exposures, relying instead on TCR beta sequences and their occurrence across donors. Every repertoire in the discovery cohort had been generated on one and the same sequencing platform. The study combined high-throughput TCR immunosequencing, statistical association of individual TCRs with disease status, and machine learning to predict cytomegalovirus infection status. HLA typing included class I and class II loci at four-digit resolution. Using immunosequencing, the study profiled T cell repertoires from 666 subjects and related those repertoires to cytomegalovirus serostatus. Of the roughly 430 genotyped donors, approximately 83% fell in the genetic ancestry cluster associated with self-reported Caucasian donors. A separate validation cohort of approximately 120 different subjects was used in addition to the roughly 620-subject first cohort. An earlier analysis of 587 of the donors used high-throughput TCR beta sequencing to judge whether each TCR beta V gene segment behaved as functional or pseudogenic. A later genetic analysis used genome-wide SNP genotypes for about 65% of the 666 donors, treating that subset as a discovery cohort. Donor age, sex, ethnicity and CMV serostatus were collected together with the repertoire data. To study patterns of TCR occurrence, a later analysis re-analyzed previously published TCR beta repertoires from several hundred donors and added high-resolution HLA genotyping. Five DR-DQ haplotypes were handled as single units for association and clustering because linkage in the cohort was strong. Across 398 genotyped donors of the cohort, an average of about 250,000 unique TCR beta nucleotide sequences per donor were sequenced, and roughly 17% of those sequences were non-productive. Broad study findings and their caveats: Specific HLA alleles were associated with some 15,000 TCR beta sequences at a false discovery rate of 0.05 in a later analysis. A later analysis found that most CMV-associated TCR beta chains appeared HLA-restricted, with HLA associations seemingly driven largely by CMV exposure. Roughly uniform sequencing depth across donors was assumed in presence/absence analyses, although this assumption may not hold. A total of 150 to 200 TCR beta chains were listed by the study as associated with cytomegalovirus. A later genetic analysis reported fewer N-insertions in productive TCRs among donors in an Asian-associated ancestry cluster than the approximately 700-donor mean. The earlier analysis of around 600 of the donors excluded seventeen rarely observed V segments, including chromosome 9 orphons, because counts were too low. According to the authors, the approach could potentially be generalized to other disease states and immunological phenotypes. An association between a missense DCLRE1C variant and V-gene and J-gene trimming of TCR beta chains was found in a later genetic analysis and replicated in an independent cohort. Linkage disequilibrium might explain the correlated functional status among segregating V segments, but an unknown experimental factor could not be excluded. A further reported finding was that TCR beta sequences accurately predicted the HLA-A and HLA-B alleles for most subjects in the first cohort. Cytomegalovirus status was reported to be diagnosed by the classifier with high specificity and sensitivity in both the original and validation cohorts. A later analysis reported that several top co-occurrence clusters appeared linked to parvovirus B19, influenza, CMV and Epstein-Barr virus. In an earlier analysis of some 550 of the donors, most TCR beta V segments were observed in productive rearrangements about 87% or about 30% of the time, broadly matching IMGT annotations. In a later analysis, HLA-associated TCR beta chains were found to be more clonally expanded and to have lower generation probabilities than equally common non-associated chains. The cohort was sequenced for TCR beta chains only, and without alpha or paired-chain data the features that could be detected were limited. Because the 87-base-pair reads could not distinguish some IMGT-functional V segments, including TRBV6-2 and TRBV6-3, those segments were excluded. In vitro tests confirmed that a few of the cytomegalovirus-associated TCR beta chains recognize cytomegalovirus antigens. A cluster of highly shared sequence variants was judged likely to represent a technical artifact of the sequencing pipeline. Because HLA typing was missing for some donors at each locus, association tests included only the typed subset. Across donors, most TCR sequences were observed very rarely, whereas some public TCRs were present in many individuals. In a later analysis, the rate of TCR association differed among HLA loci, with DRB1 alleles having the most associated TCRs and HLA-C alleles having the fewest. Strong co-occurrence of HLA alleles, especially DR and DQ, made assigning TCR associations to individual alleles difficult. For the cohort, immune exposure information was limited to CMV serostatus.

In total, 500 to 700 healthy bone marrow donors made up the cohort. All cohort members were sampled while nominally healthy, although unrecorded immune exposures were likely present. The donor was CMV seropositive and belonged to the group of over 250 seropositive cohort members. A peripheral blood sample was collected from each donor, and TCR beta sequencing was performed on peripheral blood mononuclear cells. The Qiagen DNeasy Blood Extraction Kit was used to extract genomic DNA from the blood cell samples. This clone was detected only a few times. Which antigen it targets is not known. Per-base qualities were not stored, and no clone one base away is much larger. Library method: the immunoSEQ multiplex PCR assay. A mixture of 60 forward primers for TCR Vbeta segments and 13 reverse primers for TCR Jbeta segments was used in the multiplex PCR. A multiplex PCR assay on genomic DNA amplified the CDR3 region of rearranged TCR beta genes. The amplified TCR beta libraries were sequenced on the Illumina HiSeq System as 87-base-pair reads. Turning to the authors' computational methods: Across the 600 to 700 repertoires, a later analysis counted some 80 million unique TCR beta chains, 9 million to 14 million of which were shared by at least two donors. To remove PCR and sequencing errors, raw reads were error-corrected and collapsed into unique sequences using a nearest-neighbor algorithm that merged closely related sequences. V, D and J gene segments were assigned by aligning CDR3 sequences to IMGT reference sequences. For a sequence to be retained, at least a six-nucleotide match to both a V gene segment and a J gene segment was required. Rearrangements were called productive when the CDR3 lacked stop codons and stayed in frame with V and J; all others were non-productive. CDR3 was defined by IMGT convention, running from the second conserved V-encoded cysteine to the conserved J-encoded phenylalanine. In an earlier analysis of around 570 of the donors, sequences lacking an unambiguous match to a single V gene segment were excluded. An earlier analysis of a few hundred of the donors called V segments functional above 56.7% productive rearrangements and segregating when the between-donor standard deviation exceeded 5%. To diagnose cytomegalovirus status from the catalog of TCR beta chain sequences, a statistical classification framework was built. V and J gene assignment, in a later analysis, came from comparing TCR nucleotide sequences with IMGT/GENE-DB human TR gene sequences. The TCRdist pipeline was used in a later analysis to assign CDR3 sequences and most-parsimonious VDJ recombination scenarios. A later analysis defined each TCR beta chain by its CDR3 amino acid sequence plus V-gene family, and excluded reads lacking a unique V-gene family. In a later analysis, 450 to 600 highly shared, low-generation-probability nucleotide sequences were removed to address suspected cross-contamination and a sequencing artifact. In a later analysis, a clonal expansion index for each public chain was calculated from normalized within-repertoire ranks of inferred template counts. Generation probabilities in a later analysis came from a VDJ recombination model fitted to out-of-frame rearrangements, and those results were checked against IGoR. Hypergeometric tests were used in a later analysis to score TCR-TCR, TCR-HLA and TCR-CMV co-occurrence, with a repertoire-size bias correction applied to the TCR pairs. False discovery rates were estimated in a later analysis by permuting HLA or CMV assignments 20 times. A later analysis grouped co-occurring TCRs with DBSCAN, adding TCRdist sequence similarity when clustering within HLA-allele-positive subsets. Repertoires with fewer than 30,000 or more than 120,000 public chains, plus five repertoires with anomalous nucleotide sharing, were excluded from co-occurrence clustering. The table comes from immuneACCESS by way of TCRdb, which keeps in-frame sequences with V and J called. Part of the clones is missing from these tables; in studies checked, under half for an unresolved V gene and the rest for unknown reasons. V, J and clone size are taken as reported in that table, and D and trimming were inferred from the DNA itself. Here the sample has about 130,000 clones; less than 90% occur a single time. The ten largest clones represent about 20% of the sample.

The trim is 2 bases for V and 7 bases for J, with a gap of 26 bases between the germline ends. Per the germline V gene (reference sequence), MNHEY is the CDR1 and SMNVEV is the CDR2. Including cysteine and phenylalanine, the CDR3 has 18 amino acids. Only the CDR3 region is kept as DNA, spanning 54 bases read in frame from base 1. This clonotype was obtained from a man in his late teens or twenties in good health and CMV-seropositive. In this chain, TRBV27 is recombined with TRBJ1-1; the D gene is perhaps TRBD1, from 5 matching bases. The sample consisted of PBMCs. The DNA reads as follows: TGTGCCAGCAGTTTACTCGACAGTGGAAAGCAACGAAGAGATGAAGCTTTCTTT. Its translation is CASSLLDSGKQRRDEAFF.